Each of the 2 T cell receptor beta chains below was sequenced from the same sample in a study of PD-L1 blockade in urothelial cancer. Time point defined: peripheral blood 6 weeks after treatment start. Assay: immunoSEQ multiplex PCR; the TCRdb copy retains only in-frame clones and omits some. The sample lists 35,000 to 45,000 clones; 91% were seen once. Sequencing used PBMCs, obtained around atezolizumab (anti-PD-L1) treatment. Receptor source: a man in his 70s with urothelial cancer.

Notes on this clone: Germline and junction disagree at one end, which may indicate a read error. The sample has other DNA sequences that encode this CDR3 too. CDR3 region: CASSLTGTNNEKLFF. CDR3 nucleotides: TGTGCTAGCAGTCTAACCGGGACTAATAATGAAAAACTGTTTTTT. The chain combines TRBV27 with TRBJ1-4; weak D call: TRBD1 (5 bases). The CDR3 loop spans 15 amino acids. Looked up from germline, CDR1 is MNHEY and CDR2 is SMNVEV (reference sequence).

The rearrangement uses TRBV28 and TRBJ2-7; 8 bases agree with TRBD2. J was trimmed by 3 bases and V by 3 bases; bases with no gene match: 7. Germline V gene sequence: CDR1 MDHEN, CDR2 SYDVKM. The CDR3 has 15 amino acids. The chain's CDR3 is CASSLGGSGNYEQYF. The CDR3 region has the DNA TGTGCCAGCAGTTTGGGGGGTAGCGGGAACTACGAGCAGTACTTC. Looking up the rest from reference TRBV28 and TRBJ2-7 gives the full variable domain: DVKVTQSSRYLVKRTGEKVFLECVQDMDHENMFWYRQDPGLGLRLIYFSYDVKMKEKGDIPEGYSVSREKKERFSLILESASTNQTSMYLCASSLGGSGNYEQYFGPGTRLTVT.